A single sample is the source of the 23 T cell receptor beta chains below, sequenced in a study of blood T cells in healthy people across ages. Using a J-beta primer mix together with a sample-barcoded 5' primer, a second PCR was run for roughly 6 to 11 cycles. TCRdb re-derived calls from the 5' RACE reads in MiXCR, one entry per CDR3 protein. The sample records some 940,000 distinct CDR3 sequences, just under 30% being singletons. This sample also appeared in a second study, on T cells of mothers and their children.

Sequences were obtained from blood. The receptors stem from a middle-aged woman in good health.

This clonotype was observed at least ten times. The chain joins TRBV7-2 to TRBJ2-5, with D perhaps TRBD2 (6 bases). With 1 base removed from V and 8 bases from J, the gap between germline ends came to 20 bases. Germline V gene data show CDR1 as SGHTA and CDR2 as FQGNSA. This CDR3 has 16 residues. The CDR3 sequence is CASSLDWRGARETQYF. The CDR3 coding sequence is TGTGCCAGCAGCTTAGATTGGCGGGGAGCAAGAGAAACCCAGTACTTC.

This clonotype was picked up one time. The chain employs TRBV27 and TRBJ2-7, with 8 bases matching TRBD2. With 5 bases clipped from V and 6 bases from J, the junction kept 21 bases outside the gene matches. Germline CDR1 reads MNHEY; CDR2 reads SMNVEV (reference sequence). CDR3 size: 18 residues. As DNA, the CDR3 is TGTGCCAGCAGTCGAGACGACGGGGTAGCGGGGAGGGCAGGCGAGCAGTACTTC. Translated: CASSRDDGVAGRAGEQYF.

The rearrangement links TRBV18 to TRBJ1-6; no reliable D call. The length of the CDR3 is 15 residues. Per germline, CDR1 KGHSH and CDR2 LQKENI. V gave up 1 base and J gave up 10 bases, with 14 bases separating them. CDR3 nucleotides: TGTGCCAGCTCACCACGTGGGGAAATGGGATCACCCCTCCACTTT. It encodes CASSPRGEMGSPLHF.

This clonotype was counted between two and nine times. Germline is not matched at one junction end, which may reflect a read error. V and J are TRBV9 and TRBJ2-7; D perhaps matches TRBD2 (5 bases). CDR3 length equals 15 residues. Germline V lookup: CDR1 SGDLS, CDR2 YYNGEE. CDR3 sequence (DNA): TGTGCCGGCAGCGTAACGGCAGGTGGAGGCAATGAGCAGTACTTC. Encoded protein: CAGSVTAGGGNEQYF. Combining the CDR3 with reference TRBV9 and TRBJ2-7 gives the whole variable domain DSGVTQTPKHLITATGQRVTLRCSPRSGDLSVYWYQQSLDQGLQFLIQYYNGEERAKGNILERFSAQQFPDLHSELNLSSLELGDSALYFCAGSVTAGGGNEQYFGPGTRLTVT.

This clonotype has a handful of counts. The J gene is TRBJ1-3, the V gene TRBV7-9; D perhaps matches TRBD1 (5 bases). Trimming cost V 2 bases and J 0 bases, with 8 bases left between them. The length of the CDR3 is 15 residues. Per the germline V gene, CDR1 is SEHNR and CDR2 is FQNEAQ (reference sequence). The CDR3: CASSLSQVSGNTIYF. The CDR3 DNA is TGTGCCAGCAGCTTATCACAGGTCTCTGGAAACACCATATATTTT.

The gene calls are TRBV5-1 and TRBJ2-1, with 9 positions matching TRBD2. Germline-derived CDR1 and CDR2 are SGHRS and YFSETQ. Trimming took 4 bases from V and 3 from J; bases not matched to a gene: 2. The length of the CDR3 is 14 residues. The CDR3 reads CASSRTSDYNEQFF. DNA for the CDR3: TGCGCCAGCAGCCGGACTAGCGACTACAATGAGCAGTTCTTC. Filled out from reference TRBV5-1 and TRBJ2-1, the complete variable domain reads KAGVTQTPRYLIKTRGQQVTLSCSPISGHRSVSWYQQTPGQGLQFLFEYFSETQRNKGNFPGRFSGRQFSNSRSEMNVSTLELGDSALYLCASSRTSDYNEQFFGPGTRLTVL.

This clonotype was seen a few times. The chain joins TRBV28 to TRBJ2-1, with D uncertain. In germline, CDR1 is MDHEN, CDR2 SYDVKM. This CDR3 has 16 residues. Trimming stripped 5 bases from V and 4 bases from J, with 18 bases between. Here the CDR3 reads CASSPKVGKVYNEQFF. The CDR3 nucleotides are TGTGCCAGCAGTCCTAAGGTAGGGAAGGTGTACAATGAGCAGTTCTTC.

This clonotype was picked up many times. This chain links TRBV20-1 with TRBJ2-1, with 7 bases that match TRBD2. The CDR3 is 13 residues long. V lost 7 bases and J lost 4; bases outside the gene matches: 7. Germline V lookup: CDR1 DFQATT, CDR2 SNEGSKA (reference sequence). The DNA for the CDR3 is TGCAGTGTCTCCTCGGGAGGTTACAATGAGCAGTTCTTC. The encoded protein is CSVSSGGYNEQFF.

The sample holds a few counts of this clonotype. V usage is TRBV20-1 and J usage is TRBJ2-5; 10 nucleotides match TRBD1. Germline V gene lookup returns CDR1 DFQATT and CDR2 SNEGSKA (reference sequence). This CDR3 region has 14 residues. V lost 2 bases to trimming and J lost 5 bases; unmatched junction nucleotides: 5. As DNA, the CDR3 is TGCAGTGCTAGACCGGGACAGGGGAAGGAGACCCAGTACTTC. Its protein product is CSARPGQGKETQYF.

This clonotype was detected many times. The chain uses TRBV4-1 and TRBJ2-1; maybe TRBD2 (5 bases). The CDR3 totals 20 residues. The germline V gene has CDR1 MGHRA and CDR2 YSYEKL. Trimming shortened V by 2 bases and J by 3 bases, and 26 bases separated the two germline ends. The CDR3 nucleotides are TGCGCCAGCAGCCAATTGGTTAGCGTAGGTTTACGAGGGAACTACAATGAGCAGTTCTTC. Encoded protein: CASSQLVSVGLRGNYNEQFF.

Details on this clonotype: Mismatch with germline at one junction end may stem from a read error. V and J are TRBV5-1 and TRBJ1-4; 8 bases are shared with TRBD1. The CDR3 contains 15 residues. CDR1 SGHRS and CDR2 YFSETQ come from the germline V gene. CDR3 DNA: TGCGCCAGCAGCTCCCGACAGGGGACTAATGAAAAACTGGTTTTT. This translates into CASSSRQGTNEKLVF.

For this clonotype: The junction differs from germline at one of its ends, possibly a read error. The CDR3 protein is CASSFGSEDTQYF. As DNA, the CDR3 is TGTGCTAGCAGCTTTGGTTCTGAAGATACGCAGTATTTT. The chain couples TRBV7-7 to TRBJ2-3; no definite D call. The CDR3 extends over 13 amino acids. Germline CDR1 and CDR2: SSHAT and FNYEAQ (reference sequence).

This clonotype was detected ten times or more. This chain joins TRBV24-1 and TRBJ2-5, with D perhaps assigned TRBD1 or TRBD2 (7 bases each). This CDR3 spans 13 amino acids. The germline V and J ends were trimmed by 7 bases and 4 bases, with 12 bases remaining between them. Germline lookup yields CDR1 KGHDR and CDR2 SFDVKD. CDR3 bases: TGTGCCACCAGCCCAGGGGGGGGAGAGACCCAGTACTTC. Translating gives CATSPGGGETQYF.

The CDR3 here is CASSEDRSRGYTF. Here the CDR3 DNA reads TGTGCCAGCAGCGAGGACAGGAGTCGTGGCTACACCTTC. V gene TRBV3-1 combines with J gene TRBJ1-2, with TRBD1 matching 7 bases. V lost 5 bases to trimming and J lost 7 bases; unmatched junction nucleotides: 7. The CDR3 length is 13 residues. In germline, CDR1 is LGHDT, CDR2 YNNKEL (reference sequence).

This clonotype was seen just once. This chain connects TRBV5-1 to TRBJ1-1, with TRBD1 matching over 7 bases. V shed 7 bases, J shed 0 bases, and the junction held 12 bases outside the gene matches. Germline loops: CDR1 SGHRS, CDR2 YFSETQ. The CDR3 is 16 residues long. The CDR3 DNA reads TGCGCCAGCGCCCCAGAGGGGGCAAGAATGAACACTGAAGCTTTCTTT. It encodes CASAPEGARMNTEAFF.

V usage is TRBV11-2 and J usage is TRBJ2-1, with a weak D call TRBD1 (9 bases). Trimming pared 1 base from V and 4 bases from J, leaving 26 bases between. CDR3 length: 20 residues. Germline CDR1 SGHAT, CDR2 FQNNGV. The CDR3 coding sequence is TGTGCCAGCAGCTTAGTCCGGGGGGGGACAGGGAAAGGGCAATACAATGAGCAGTTCTTC. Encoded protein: CASSLVRGGTGKGQYNEQFF.

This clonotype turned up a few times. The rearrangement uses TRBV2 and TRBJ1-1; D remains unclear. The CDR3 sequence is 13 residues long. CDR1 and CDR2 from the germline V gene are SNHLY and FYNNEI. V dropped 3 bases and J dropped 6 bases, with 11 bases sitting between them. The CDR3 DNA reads TGTGCCAGCAGTGATAGGTGGGCGTCTGAAGCTTTCTTT. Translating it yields CASSDRWASEAFF.

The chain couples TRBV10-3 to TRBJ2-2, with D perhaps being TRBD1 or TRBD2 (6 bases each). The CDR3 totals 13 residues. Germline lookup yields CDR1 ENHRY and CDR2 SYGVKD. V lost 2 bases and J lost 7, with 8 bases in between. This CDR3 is CAISERGDGELFF. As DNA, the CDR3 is TGTGCCATCAGTGAGAGGGGGGACGGGGAGCTGTTTTTT.

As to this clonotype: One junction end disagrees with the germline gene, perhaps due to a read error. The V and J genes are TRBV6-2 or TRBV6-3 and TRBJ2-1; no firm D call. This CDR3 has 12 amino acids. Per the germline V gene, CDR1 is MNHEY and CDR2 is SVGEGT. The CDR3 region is CDSSIRKNEQDF. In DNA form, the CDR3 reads TGTGACAGCAGTATACGAAAAAATGAGCAGGACTTC.

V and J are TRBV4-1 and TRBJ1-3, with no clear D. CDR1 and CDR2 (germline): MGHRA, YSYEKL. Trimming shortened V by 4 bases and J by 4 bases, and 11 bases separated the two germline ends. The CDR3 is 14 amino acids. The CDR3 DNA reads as TGCGCCAGCAGCCCCGAGGGAATCGGAAACACCATATATTTT. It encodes CASSPEGIGNTIYF.

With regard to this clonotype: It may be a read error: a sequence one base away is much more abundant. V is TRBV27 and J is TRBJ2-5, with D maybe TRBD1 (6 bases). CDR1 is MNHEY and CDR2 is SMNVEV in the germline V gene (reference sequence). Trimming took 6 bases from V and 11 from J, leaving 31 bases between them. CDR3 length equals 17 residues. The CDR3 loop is CASSLGQGLALRNEQYF. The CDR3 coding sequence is TGTGCCAGCAGCCTCGGGCAGGGGCTAGCCCTACGCAATGAGCAGTACTTC.

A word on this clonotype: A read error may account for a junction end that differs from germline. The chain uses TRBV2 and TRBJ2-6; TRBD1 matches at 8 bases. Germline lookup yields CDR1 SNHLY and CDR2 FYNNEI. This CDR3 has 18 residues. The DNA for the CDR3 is TGTGCCAGCAGTACCCCGACAGGGGAACTAGGTGGGGCCAACGCCCTGACTTTC. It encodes CASSTPTGELGGANALTF.

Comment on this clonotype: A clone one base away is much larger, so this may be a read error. The CDR3, as DNA: TGTGACAGCAGCCAAGATCTAGGGACAGCGACTGAAGCTTTCTTT. Its translation is CDSSQDLGTATEAFF. The gene calls are TRBV14 and TRBJ1-1, with 7 positions matching TRBD1. Germline V gene sequence: CDR1 SGHDN, CDR2 FVKESK. The CDR3 is made up of 15 amino acids.